This T cell receptor (beta chain) derives from a study of blood T cells in healthy people across ages. Peripheral blood was drawn, about 10 milliliters per donor. Next came a second PCR, run for roughly 6 to 11 cycles, which used a sample-barcoded 5' primer along with a J-beta primer mix. TCRdb re-derived calls from the 5' RACE reads in MiXCR, one entry per CDR3 protein. Among hundreds of thousands of distinct CDR3 sequences listed, under 55% were seen once. The CDR3 is made up of 15 amino acids. Looked up from germline, CDR1 is SGHRS and CDR2 is YFSETQ. The chain recombines TRBV5-1 with TRBJ2-5; D unresolved. Near its end, the DNA agrees better with TRBJ2-7, so the J call may be wrong. Input material: blood. This receptor was obtained from an elderly man in good health. CDR3 sequence reads: CASSLVSGMTDEQYF. The CDR3 DNA reads as TGCGCCAGCAGCTTGGTGAGTGGGATGACGGACGAGCAGTACTTC.